The entry below describes one T cell receptor beta chain. This entry comes from a study of blood T cell repertoires in COVID-19. Overall study context: Samples came from the United States, Italy and Spain, spanning acute and convalescent COVID-19. Sources were T cells, B-cell-depleted T cells, or PBMCs; the material itself was cDNA or gDNA.

In the study's own analysis: Amplification with reference gene primers provided the estimates of nucleated cell counts. TCRdb's table, derived via immunoSEQ multiplex PCR, lists solely in-frame clones and lacks some. V and J calls and clone size are as listed in that table; D and trimming were resolved from the DNA. Found here are around 270,000 clones, about 90% of them singletons; the top ten hold around 2.5%. CDR1 and CDR2 from the germline V gene are MNHEY and SVGAGI. There are 13 residues in the CDR3. Trimming removed 7 bases at V and 0 bases at J, with 9 bases between. The chain joins TRBV6-5 to TRBJ1-1; D unclear. The TCR comes from a woman aged 45-65 years with acute or convalescent COVID-19. The material sequenced was peripheral blood. Here the CDR3 reads CASTRLMNTEAFF. In DNA, the CDR3 is TGTGCCAGCACTCGACTGATGAACACTGAAGCTTTCTTT.